These T cell receptor beta chains were read from a single sample in a study of CD8+ T cells in alopecia areata. Some clones are missing from TCRdb's copy, which holds only in-frame ones; the method was immunoSEQ multiplex PCR. This table has some 170,000 clones, roughly 66% appearing once. The sequencing used CD8+ T cells sorted from blood, collected at week 0. Receptors originate from a human donor with alopecia areata. Each CDR3 is given with its conserved first and last residue. D genes are given only for firm matches. Not every row has a clone size; where given, it reads once, few, many or a size class.

>NA|TRBJ2-5|NA|TRBV6-1|13
TGTGCCACCATTGGCGGACAGCAAGAGACCCAGTACTTC
CATIGGQQETQYF
>TRBD1|TRBJ1-2|NA|TRBV15|12
TGTGCCACCAGCACCTGGACAGGACCTTACACCTTC
CATSTWTGPYTF
>TRBD2|TRBJ2-7|NA|TRBV11-2|15
TGTGCCAGCAGCCTTTCTAGCGGCCTAAGTCGGGAGCAGTACTTC
CASSLSSGLSREQYF
>NA|TRBJ2-2|NA|TRBV2|13
TGTGCCAGCAGCCGACCGAACACCGGGGAGCTGTTTTTT
CASSRPNTGELFF
>TRBD1|TRBJ2-3|NA|TRBV2|12
TGTGCCAGCCGGGACAGGTCCAATACGCAGTATTTT
CASRDRSNTQYF
>TRBD2|TRBJ2-3|NA|TRBV30|17
TGTGCCTGGAAGTCTCTCACTAGCGGGGCGTATGCGGATACGCAGTATTTT
CAWKSLTSGAYADTQYF
>TRBD2|TRBJ2-7|NA|TRBV29-1|12
TGCAGCGTTGCCGGCGGGAGCAACGAGCAGTACTTC
CSVAGGSNEQYF
>TRBD1|TRBJ2-1|few|TRBV7-8|15
TGTGCCAGCAGCCAGCCGGGACAGGGTATCAATGAGCAGTTCTTC
CASSQPGQGINEQFF
>TRBD2|TRBJ2-3|once|TRBV5-6|15
TGTGCCAGCAGCCTGACTAGCGGGGGGACAGATACGCAGTATTTT
CASSLTSGGTDTQYF
>TRBD1|TRBJ1-1|NA|TRBV2|15
TGTGCCAGCAGTGAAATGGACAGGGGGCATACTGAAGCTTTCTTT
CASSEMDRGHTEAFF
>TRBD1|TRBJ1-2|NA|TRBV9|13
TGTGCCAGCAGCGGACAGGGTTACTATGGCTACACCTTC
CASSGQGYYGYTF
>NA|TRBJ1-1|once|TRBV29-1|12
TGCAGCGTTACATGGGGTATCACTGAAGCTTTCTTT
CSVTWGITEAFF
>TRBD1|TRBJ1-1|NA|TRBV7-8|16
TGTGCCAGCAGCCCCCGGTGGGGACAGGAGTGGCCTGAAGCTTTCTTT
CASSPRWGQEWPEAFF
>NA|TRBJ2-5|few|TRBV10-3|13
TGTGCCATCAGCAACAGGGAAAGGGAGACCCAGTACTTC
CAISNRERETQYF
>NA|TRBJ1-2|NA|TRBV4-1|13
TGCGCCAGCAGCCGCCCTTACGGCTATGGCTACACCTTC
CASSRPYGYGYTF
>NA|TRBJ2-4|once|TRBV9|18
TGTGCCAGCAGCGTAGCGGGTGGGGGGGCCCTAGCCAAAAACATTCAGTACTTC
CASSVAGGGALAKNIQYF
>NA|TRBJ2-4|NA|TRBV9|13
TGTGCCAGCAGCGTGGGAGAGAAAGACATTCAGTACTTC
CASSVGEKDIQYF
>TRBD2|TRBJ2-7|NA|TRBV6-5|14
TGTGCCAGCAGAACGGGACTAGCGGAATACGAGCAGTACTTC
CASRTGLAEYEQYF
>NA|TRBJ2-5|NA|TRBV2|16
TGTGCCAGCAGTGAAGTGGGGCGGGGAAATCAAGAGACCCAGTACTTC
CASSEVGRGNQETQYF
>TRBD1|TRBJ1-5|NA|TRBV23-1|17
TGCGCCAGCAGTCAAAATCGGGAGGGACAGATCAATCAGCCCCAGCATTTT
CASSQNREGQINQPQHF
>NA|TRBJ2-5|NA|TRBV7-8|13
TGTGCCAGCAGCCGAGACTATGGAGAGACCCAGTACTTC
CASSRDYGETQYF
>TRBD1|TRBJ1-2|once|TRBV5-1|15
TGCGCCAGCAGCTTTATCCCGGGACAGAACTATGGCTACACCTTC
CASSFIPGQNYGYTF
>TRBD1|TRBJ1-1|NA|TRBV29-1|14
TGCAGCGTTGCGCCAGGGGGGACGAACACTGAAGCTTTCTTT
CSVAPGGTNTEAFF
>NA|TRBJ2-5|few|TRBV7-8|15
TGTGCCAGCAGCTTATACGGGGCGATCCAAGAGACCCAGTACTTC
CASSLYGAIQETQYF
>TRBD2|TRBJ2-1|NA|TRBV5-1|17
TGCGCCAGCAGCTTGCGGTCGGAGCGGGGGGCAGGGAATGAGCAGTTCTTC
CASSLRSERGAGNEQFF
>NA|TRBJ1-2|once|TRBV29-1|13
TGCAGCGTTGAACGCTCTCACGGCTATGGCTACACCTTC
CSVERSHGYGYTF
>NA|TRBJ1-2|NA|TRBV2|11
TGTGCCAGCGACAGGTTTTATGGCTACACCTTC
CASDRFYGYTF
>NA|TRBJ2-1|NA|TRBV5-1|14
TGCGCCAGCAGCTTCAGGGCCCCCTACAATGAGCAGTTCTTC
CASSFRAPYNEQFF
>NA|TRBJ2-7|few|TRBV7-9|14
TGTGCCAGCAGCCCGGGGACCCGCTCCTACGAGCAGTACTTC
CASSPGTRSYEQYF
>TRBD2|TRBJ2-2|NA|TRBV4-1|15
TGCGCCAGCAGCCCAAAGGGAACTAGCGCCGGGGAGCTGTTTTTT
CASSPKGTSAGELFF
>TRBD1|TRBJ1-1|NA|TRBV15|15
TGTGCCACCAGCAGAGGGACAGGCCTGAACACTGAAGCTTTCTTT
CATSRGTGLNTEAFF
>NA|TRBJ2-7|NA|TRBV30|13
TGTGCCTGGAGTGTTATGACTGGATACGAGCAGTACTTC
CAWSVMTGYEQYF
>NA|TRBJ2-7|few|TRBV4-1|13
TGCGCCAGCAGCCAAAGGCGTGACTACGAGCAGTACTTC
CASSQRRDYEQYF
>TRBD1|TRBJ1-5|NA|TRBV13|15
TGTGCCAGCAGCTACGGACAGGGAAGCAATCAGCCCCAGCATTTT
CASSYGQGSNQPQHF
>TRBD2|TRBJ2-1|NA|TRBV7-2|19
TGTGCCAGCACCCTTGCGGGACTAGCGGGGACTAGCTCCTACAATGAGCAGTTCTTC
CASTLAGLAGTSSYNEQFF
>TRBD1|TRBJ2-7|NA|TRBV27|15
TGTGCCAGCAGTTCGTCGGGACAGACCTCCTACGAGCAGTACTTC
CASSSSGQTSYEQYF
>TRBD1|TRBJ1-2|NA|TRBV29-1|14
TGCAGCGTGGCAGACAGGGGACGGGACTATGGCTACACCTTC
CSVADRGRDYGYTF
>NA|TRBJ2-3|NA|TRBV5-6|15
TGTGCCAGCAGCTGGGGGACCGTTAGCACAGATACGCAGTATTTT
CASSWGTVSTDTQYF
>TRBD1|TRBJ1-2|NA|TRBV6-1|14
TGTGCCAGCAGTGAAAAGAGGACAGGGTTAGCCTACACCTTC
CASSEKRTGLAYTF
>NA|TRBJ1-5|NA|TRBV7-2|15
TGTGCCAGCAGCTTGGGAGGGGACCGAAATCAGCCCCAGCATTTT
CASSLGGDRNQPQHF
>NA|TRBJ1-5|NA|TRBV23-1|11
TGCGCCAACCCGGTCGTTCAGCCCCAGCATTTT
CANPVVQPQHF
>NA|TRBJ2-5|NA|TRBV5-5|15
TGTGCCAGCAGCCCCGACAGGACCGGAGGGGAGACCCAGTACTTC
CASSPDRTGGETQYF
>NA|TRBJ2-1|NA|TRBV9|16
TGTGCCAGCAGCACCGACTCGGGGGGCCCCTACAATGAGCAGTTCTTC
CASSTDSGGPYNEQFF
>TRBD1|TRBJ2-1|NA|TRBV9|14
TGTGCCAGCAGCGTAGCGACAGGGGTAAATGAGCAGTTCTTC
CASSVATGVNEQFF
>NA|TRBJ2-5|NA|TRBV28|14
TGTGCCAGCAGTTTCGCCTCTAGGCGGGAGACCCAGTACTTC
CASSFASRRETQYF
>TRBD2|TRBJ2-3|NA|TRBV4-2|17
TGTGCCAGCAGCCAAGATCTCGGGGGGGGCCAAACAGATACGCAGTATTTT
CASSQDLGGGQTDTQYF
>NA|TRBJ2-7|few|TRBV23-1|10
TGCGCCAGCAGTCAGACTAGAAAGTACTTC
CASSQTRKYF
>NA|TRBJ2-7|NA|TRBV13|13
TGTGCCAGCAGCTTAGGACAGTCCTACGAGCAGTACTTC
CASSLGQSYEQYF
>NA|TRBJ1-3|NA|TRBV5-8|16
TGTGCCAGCAGCTTGGGGCAACAGGGAGCCTCGGACACCATATATTTT
CASSLGQQGASDTIYF
>TRBD2|TRBJ2-1|few|TRBV13|17
TGTGCCAGCAGCTCAAGGGAGGCGGGGGGGAACACCAATGAGCAGTTCTTC
CASSSREAGGNTNEQFF
>NA|TRBJ2-2|NA|TRBV13|13
TGTGCCAGCAGCTACGACTATAACGGGGAGCTGTTTTTT
CASSYDYNGELFF
>TRBD1|TRBJ1-1|NA|TRBV2|15
TGTGCCAGCAGTACACGGGACAGGGGGGTTACTGAAGCTTTCTTT
CASSTRDRGVTEAFF
>TRBD1|TRBJ1-2|NA|TRBV19|13
TGTGCCAGTAGTTTAGGACAGGGGAATGGCTACACCTTC
CASSLGQGNGYTF
>NA|TRBJ2-1|NA|TRBV4-1|16
TGCGCCAGCAGCCAAGATTCCAGGGTCTCCTACAATGAGCAGTTCTTC
CASSQDSRVSYNEQFF
>NA|TRBJ2-7|NA|TRBV13|14
TGTGCCAGCAGCTTAGCTACAGTGGCCTACGAGCAGTACTTC
CASSLATVAYEQYF
>NA|TRBJ1-1|few|TRBV21-1|15
TGTGCCAGCAGCAAAGGGAGGGTACCGAACACTGAAGCTTTCTTT
CASSKGRVPNTEAFF
>NA|TRBJ2-7|NA|TRBV10-2|13
TGCGCCAGCAGTGATCCGGGCCGCTACGAGCAGTACTTC
CASSDPGRYEQYF
>TRBD2|TRBJ2-3|NA|TRBV10-3|16
TGTGCCATCGCAGGGCCGGCTAGCGGGGCCCAAGATACGCAGTATTTT
CAIAGPASGAQDTQYF
>TRBD1|TRBJ2-7|NA|TRBV27|15
TGTGCCAGCAGACAGGGGGCTTTAGGGACCTACGAGCAGTACTTC
CASRQGALGTYEQYF
>NA|TRBJ2-7|NA|TRBV19|13
TGTGCCAGTAGTATGGCAGGGACCTACGAGCAGTACTTC
CASSMAGTYEQYF